This TCR beta chain is drawn from a study of control samples from healthy donors and cancer patients. Sequenced by immunoSEQ multiplex PCR; TCRdb stores in-frame clones only, minus some. The sample holds 100,000 to 150,000 clones, 80% to 95% seen once. The V end lost 2 bases, the J end lost 2 bases, and 9 bases lay between the germline ends. Germline CDR1 is KGHSH and CDR2 is LQKENI. The CDR3 is 14 amino acids. The chain couples TRBV18 to TRBJ1-1; D remains unclear. The receptor was isolated from a man younger than 30 in good health. Sequencing used blood. The CDR3 DNA is TGTGCCAGCTCACCAGAGGGCCCAAACACTGAAGCTTTCTTT. This sequence encodes CASSPEGPNTEAFF.